This is a list of T cell receptor beta chains from one sample in a study of T cells in Graves' hyperthyroidism and ophthalmopathy. TCRdb recomputed calls from the multiplex PCR reads with MiXCR, one row per CDR3 protein. The table records over 400,000 distinct CDR3 sequences, about 22% of them present only once. The sequenced material came from blood. The receptors come from a woman between 65 and 79 years old with Graves' ophthalmopathy. CDR3s include the opening cysteine and the closing phenylalanine or tryptophan. A D gene is named only where the DNA matches it firmly. Clone sizes are given selectively: once, few, many, or a class where the clone is expanded.

v_gene	abundance	len	j_gene	d_gene	CDR3aa	CDR3nt
TRBV19	many	12	TRBJ1-5	.	CASSKLHQPQHF	TGTGCCAGTAGTAAGCTCCATCAGCCCCAGCATTTT
TRBV7-8	.	16	TRBJ2-7	TRBD2	CASSLAGLAGVTEQYF	TGTGCCAGCAGCTTAGCAGGACTAGCGGGAGTGACGGAGCAGTACTTC
TRBV27	.	14	TRBJ1-1	.	CASSLFGAAPVAFF	TGTGCCAGCAGTTTATTCGGGGCGGCCCCTGTAGCTTTCTTT
TRBV28	.	11	TRBJ2-5	.	CVSSLRGTQYF	TGTGTCAGCAGTTTAAGGGGTACCCAGTACTTC
TRBV9	.	16	TRBJ1-6	TRBD1	CASSVGAGGPNSPLHF	TGTGCCAGCAGCGTAGGGGCAGGGGGACCTAATTCACCCCTCCACTTT
TRBV28	.	17	TRBJ1-5	.	CASSSRRISYSNQPQHF	TGTGCCAGCAGTTCCCGTAGGATCTCCTATAGCAATCAGCCCCAGCATTTT
TRBV10-2	few	11	TRBJ1-1	.	CASRQATEAFF	TGCGCCAGCAGACAAGCCACTGAAGCTTTCTTT
TRBV2	.	15	TRBJ2-2	TRBD1	CASSRGGARGGELFF	TGTGCCAGCAGCCGAGGGGGCGCGAGGGGCGGGGAGCTGTTTTTT
TRBV11-2	many	16	TRBJ2-1	.	CASSLGFGGPSYEQFF	TGTGCCAGCAGCTTAGGGTTCGGGGGGCCGAGTTATGAGCAGTTCTTC
TRBV2	many	15	TRBJ2-3	TRBD1	CASRAGGPSTDTQYF	TGTGCCAGCAGGGCAGGGGGTCCTAGCACAGATACGCAGTATTTT
TRBV6-1	few	13	TRBJ2-3	TRBD2	CAGSGGSTDTQYF	TGTGCCGGGTCGGGGGGTAGCACAGATACGCAGTATTTT
TRBV6-6	.	15	TRBJ1-1	.	CASSYPGGPSTEAFF	TGTGCCAGCAGTTACCCCGGGGGTCCGAGCACTGAAGCTTTCTTT
TRBV6-1	few	16	TRBJ2-7	.	CASSDSPSLPSYEQYF	TGTGCCAGCAGTGACTCCCCTAGCCTTCCCTCCTACGAGCAGTACTTC
TRBV6-2/TRBV6-3	.	15	TRBJ2-1	TRBD2	CASSHGLARIYEQFF	TGTGCCAGCAGTCACGGACTAGCGAGGATCTATGAGCAGTTCTTC
TRBV11-2	few	13	TRBJ2-7	.	CASSLGVGGEQYF	TGTGCCAGCAGCTTAGGGGTAGGGGGGGAGCAGTACTTC
TRBV19	.	14	TRBJ1-1	TRBD1	CASSIRTGEFQAFF	TGTGCCAGTAGTATACGGACAGGGGAGTTTCAAGCTTTCTTT
TRBV6-1	.	15	TRBJ2-6	.	CTSRAPGVGANVLTF	TGTACCAGCAGGGCCCCGGGGGTTGGGGCCAACGTCCTGACTTTC
TRBV2	few	16	TRBJ2-7	TRBD2	CASSAPSGRAAYEQYF	TGTGCCAGCAGTGCCCCCAGTGGGAGGGCCGCCTACGAGCAGTACTTC
TRBV29-1	few	11	TRBJ2-7	.	CSVAREDEQYF	TGCAGCGTTGCCAGGGAAGACGAGCAGTACTTC
TRBV29-1	many	14	TRBJ1-1	TRBD1	CSVEGQGKNTEAFF	TGCAGCGTTGAGGGACAGGGAAAGAACACTGAAGCTTTCTTT
TRBV6-9	few	15	TRBJ1-1	.	CASSYGGSKNTEAFF	TGTGCCAGCAGTTACGGGGGCAGCAAGAACACTGAAGCTTTCTTT
TRBV6-5	.	16	TRBJ1-6	.	CASSLERPRYNSPLHF	TGTGCCAGCAGTCTCGAACGACCGCGTTATAATTCACCCCTCCACTTT
TRBV20-1	many	14	TRBJ2-3	.	CSARGQVYTDTQYF	TGCAGTGCTAGGGGGCAGGTGTACACAGATACGCAGTATTTT
TRBV2	few	14	TRBJ2-3	.	CASRRQTSTDTQYF	TGTGCCAGCAGGCGACAGACTAGCACAGATACGCAGTATTTT
TRBV20-1	.	14	TRBJ1-1	.	CSARGAGRGTEAFF	TGCAGTGCTAGGGGGGCAGGAAGGGGAACTGAAGCTTTCTTT
TRBV19	.	15	TRBJ2-5	.	CASSSRTARTETQYF	TGTGCCAGTAGTAGCCGGACAGCCCGGACAGAGACCCAGTACTTC
TRBV6-1	.	17	TRBJ2-3	.	CASSVGAWGGGTDTQYF	TGTGCCAGCAGTGTTGGCGCCTGGGGAGGTGGCACAGATACGCAGTATTTT
TRBV20-1	.	15	TRBJ2-3	TRBD2	CSARAGTSQRDTQYF	TGCAGTGCTAGAGCCGGGACTAGCCAGCGAGATACGCAGTATTTT
TRBV7-8	.	16	TRBJ2-1	TRBD2	CASRPSGRPSYNEQFF	TGTGCCAGCAGACCTAGCGGGAGGCCGTCCTACAATGAGCAGTTCTTC
TRBV29-1	few	10	TRBJ1-1	.	CSVYTFEAFF	TGCAGCGTTTACACCTTTGAAGCTTTCTTT
TRBV6-1	many	17	TRBJ1-1	TRBD1	CASSRTDRGAVNTEAFF	TGTGCCAGCAGCCGTACCGACAGGGGCGCCGTGAACACTGAAGCTTTCTTT
TRBV20-1	.	12	TRBJ2-4	.	CSARDIGNIQYF	TGCAGTGCTAGAGATATCGGGAACATTCAGTACTTC
TRBV12-3/TRBV12-4	.	13	TRBJ2-7	.	CASSSGTYYEQYF	TGTGCCAGCAGTTCGGGGACCTACTACGAGCAGTACTTC
TRBV10-3	.	16	TRBJ2-7	TRBD2	CAISAAGDIPSYEQYF	TGTGCCATCAGTGCAGCGGGAGACATTCCTTCCTACGAGCAGTACTTC
TRBV9	few	17	TRBJ2-6	.	CASSVGGRYSGANVLTF	TGTGCCAGCAGCGTTGGGGGACGGTACTCTGGGGCCAACGTCCTGACTTTC
TRBV19	.	11	TRBJ2-1	.	CASRTADEQFF	TGTGCCAGTAGAACGGCGGATGAGCAGTTCTTC
TRBV2	many	14	TRBJ1-1	.	CASSTGLSNTEAFF	TGTGCCAGCAGTACCGGGCTCTCGAACACTGAAGCTTTCTTT
TRBV5-1	.	15	TRBJ2-7	TRBD2	CASSLIVSGTYEQYF	TGCGCCAGCAGCTTGATAGTTAGCGGGACTTACGAGCAGTACTTC
TRBV20-1	.	14	TRBJ2-3	.	CSCIRDPSTDTQYF	TGCAGTTGCATAAGGGATCCTAGCACAGATACGCAGTATTTT
TRBV3-1	.	13	TRBJ2-3	.	CASRGPFTDTQYF	TGTGCCAGCAGGGGGCCGTTCACAGATACGCAGTATTTT
TRBV3-1	.	15	TRBJ1-2	.	CASSQNLGGGSGYTF	TGTGCCAGCAGCCAAAACTTAGGGGGAGGAAGCGGCTACACCTTC
TRBV28	.	15	TRBJ1-3	TRBD1	CASSQTGGLGNTIYF	TGTGCCAGCAGCCAGACAGGGGGCCTTGGAAACACCATATATTTT
TRBV5-1	few	15	TRBJ2-6	.	CASSRESSGANVLTF	TGCGCCAGCAGCCGGGAGAGCTCTGGGGCCAACGTCCTGACTTTC
TRBV6-1	many	14	TRBJ1-1	TRBD1	CASRRTGQNTEAFF	TGTGCCAGCAGGAGGACAGGACAGAACACTGAAGCTTTCTTT
TRBV19	few	17	TRBJ2-1	.	CASSIDHSGGSYNEQFF	TGTGCCAGTAGTATAGATCATAGCGGAGGTTCCTACAATGAGCAGTTCTTC
TRBV6-1	.	15	TRBJ2-7	TRBD2	CASSGGTSATYEQYF	TGTGCCAGCAGTGGCGGGACTAGCGCCACCTACGAGCAGTACTTC
TRBV30	.	16	TRBJ2-7	TRBD1	CAWSRGQGAESYEQYF	TGTGCCTGGAGTAGGGGACAGGGGGCGGAATCCTACGAGCAGTACTTC
TRBV20-1	.	16	TRBJ2-7	TRBD1	CSPLLHRGPSSYEQYF	TGCAGTCCTCTACTTCACAGGGGGCCTAGCTCCTACGAGCAGTACTTC
TRBV30	few	15	TRBJ2-3	TRBD2	CAWNRPSGITDTQYF	TGTGCCTGGAACCGGCCTAGCGGGATCACAGATACGCAGTATTTT
TRBV28	few	14	TRBJ1-4	.	CASSTQGVREKLFF	TGTGCCAGCAGTACCCAGGGAGTTCGTGAAAAACTGTTTTTT